One and the same sample provided the 19 T cell receptor beta chains below, sequenced in a study of blood T cell repertoires in COVID-19. TCRdb's table, derived via immunoSEQ multiplex PCR, lists solely in-frame clones and lacks some. The sample has approximately 120,000 clones; roughly 84% are singletons. The sequencing sample was made of peripheral blood. The receptors shown here come from a woman aged 45-59 years with acute or convalescent COVID-19.

Here the CDR3 reads CASSTGGQYEQYF. CDR3 DNA sequence: TGTGCCAGCAGCACTGGGGGACAGTACGAGCAGTACTTC. The rearrangement links TRBV9 to TRBJ2-7; 7 bases match TRBD1. With V trimmed by 4 bases and J by 4 bases, 5 bases remained unmatched. Looked up from germline, CDR1 is SGDLS and CDR2 is YYNGEE. This CDR3 region has 13 residues.

The chain is built from TRBV7-9 and TRBJ1-5; TRBD1 might be the D (6 bases). CDR3 length: 16 residues. With 3 bases removed from V and 5 bases from J, the gap between germline ends came to 17 bases. Germline V gene data show CDR1 as SEHNR and CDR2 as FQNEAQ (reference sequence). The CDR3 nucleotides read TGTGCCAGCAGCTTCACAGGGCCGAAGGGGTATCAGCCCCAGCATTTT. Translated: CASSFTGPKGYQPQHF.

The rearrangement uses TRBV5-1 and TRBJ2-3, with 9 positions matching TRBD2. There are 17 residues in the CDR3. Germline-derived CDR1 and CDR2 are SGHRS and YFSETQ. V dropped 0 bases and J dropped 5; count of bases not matched to a gene: 10. The CDR3 region is CASSLAALAGKKDTQYF. In nucleotides, the CDR3 is TGCGCCAGCAGCTTGGCCGCGCTAGCGGGGAAGAAAGATACGCAGTATTTT.

CDR3: CASNERSLFF. Here the CDR3 DNA reads TGTGCCAGCAACGAAAGAAGCCTGTTTTTT. The chain recombines TRBV21-1 with TRBJ1-4. TRBV21-1 is a known pseudogene. This CDR3 comprises 10 residues.

CDR3 in amino acids: CASSLAPGISYNEQFF. As DNA, the CDR3 is TGCGCCAGCAGCTTGGCCCCAGGGATCTCCTACAATGAGCAGTTCTTC. V and J are TRBV5-1 and TRBJ2-1; TRBD1 might be the D (5 bases). V was shortened by 0 bases and J by 0 bases, with 10 bases between the two germline ends. Germline assignment: CDR1 SGHRS and CDR2 YFSETQ. The CDR3 runs 16 residues.

The V gene is TRBV19, the J gene TRBJ1-2; possibly TRBD1 for D (6 bases). CDR1 and CDR2 from the germline V gene are LNHDA and SQIVND (reference sequence). The CDR3 totals 16 residues. V was shortened by 5 bases and J by 0 bases, with 16 bases between the two germline ends. This chain's CDR3 is CASSSRGRDSNYGYTF. In nucleotides, the CDR3 is TGTGCCAGTAGTTCCAGGGGACGGGATTCTAACTATGGCTACACCTTC.

V usage is TRBV11-2 and J usage is TRBJ1-2; 11 bases are shared with TRBD1. The CDR3 sequence is 17 residues long. V was clipped by 5 bases and J by 5 bases; unmatched bases: 13. Per the germline V gene, CDR1 is SGHAT and CDR2 is FQNNGV. The CDR3 loop is CASSTRDRGARKYGYTF. The CDR3 nucleotides are TGTGCCAGCAGCACCCGGGACAGGGGGGCGCGAAAGTATGGCTACACCTTC. Together with reference TRBV11-2 and TRBJ1-2, the CDR3 gives the full variable domain: EAGVAQSPRYKIIEKRQSVAFWCNPISGHATLYWYQQILGQGPKLLIQFQNNGVVDDSQLPKDRFSAERLKGVDSTLKIQPAKLEDSAVYLCASSTRDRGARKYGYTFGSGTRLTVV.

The sample holds a few counts of this clone. This chain joins TRBV12-5 and TRBJ1-2; D is possibly TRBD1 (5 bases). Trimming pared 3 bases from V and 8 bases from J, leaving 10 bases between. Germline assignment: CDR1 LGHNT and CDR2 FRNRAP. This CDR3 has 12 residues. The CDR3 coding sequence is TGTGCTAGTGGTTTTTTCGGGGGAGGCTACACCTTC. Amino acids: CASGFFGGGYTF.

This clone showed up just a few times. V usage is TRBV4-1 and J usage is TRBJ2-1, with 10 bases identical to TRBD2. The length of the CDR3 is 17 residues. Germline V gives CDR1 MGHRA, CDR2 YSYEKL. V shed 0 bases and J 6 bases; nucleotides not matched to a gene: 8. In nucleotides, the CDR3 is TGCGCCAGCAGCCAAGAGGAAAGCGGGGGGGAATCCAATGAGCAGTTCTTC. This gives the protein CASSQEESGGESNEQFF.

The chain has TRBV13 and TRBJ2-7, with 7 bases identical to TRBD1. The length of the CDR3 is 13 residues. In germline, CDR1 is PRHDT, CDR2 FYEKMQ (reference sequence). With V trimmed by 4 bases and J by 6 bases, 6 bases remained unmatched. This chain's CDR3 is CASSWGQTIEQYF. In nucleotides, the CDR3 is TGTGCCAGCAGCTGGGGACAGACGATCGAGCAGTACTTC. Complete variable domain (other parts from reference TRBV13 and TRBJ2-7): AAGVIQSPRHLIKEKRETATLKCYPIPRHDTVYWYQQGPGQDPQFLISFYEKMQSDKGSIPDRFSAQQFSDYHSELNMSSLELGDSALYFCASSWGQTIEQYFGPGTRLTVT.

V gene TRBV18 combines with J gene TRBJ1-2; D remains unclear. CDR1 KGHSH and CDR2 LQKENI come from the germline V gene. This CDR3 spans 13 amino acids. V was shortened by 4 bases and J by 4 bases, with 10 bases between the two germline ends. The CDR3 DNA follows: TGTGCCAGCTCACGAGGGCAGGCCTATGGCTACACCTTC. This gives the protein CASSRGQAYGYTF.

V is TRBV5-1 and J is TRBJ1-2, with 12 bases fitting TRBD1. CDR3 length equals 15 residues. CDR1 SGHRS and CDR2 YFSETQ come from the germline V gene. The junction had 9 bases not matched to a gene; V was cut back by 4 bases and J by 8 bases. Here the CDR3 DNA reads TGCGCCAGCAGCAACCCGGGACAGGGGGCGTTCGGCTACACCTTC. This codes for CASSNPGQGAFGYTF. The full variable domain, in which reference TRBV5-1 and TRBJ1-2 provide the parts outside the CDR3, is KAGVTQTPRYLIKTRGQQVTLSCSPISGHRSVSWYQQTPGQGLQFLFEYFSETQRNKGNFPGRFSGRQFSNSRSEMNVSTLELGDSALYLCASSNPGQGAFGYTFGSGTRLTVV.

The gene calls are TRBV30 and TRBJ2-2; D is undetermined. Trimming took off 8 bases at V and 3 bases at J, with 13 bases between the two ends. In germline, CDR1 is GTSNPN, CDR2 SVGIG (reference sequence). CDR3 length: 13 amino acids. In nucleotides, the CDR3 is TGTGCCGAATCCAAGAGAGACACCGGGGAGCTGTTTTTT. Its protein is CAESKRDTGELFF.

This chain connects TRBV6-6 to TRBJ2-7, with 10 bases aligning to TRBD1. Germline V CDR1 and CDR2: MNHNY, SVGAGI (reference sequence). V lost 0 bases to trimming and J lost 3 bases; unmatched junction nucleotides: 2. This CDR3 spans 15 amino acids. CDR3 protein: CASSYSGTGVYEQYF. As DNA, the CDR3 is TGTGCCAGCAGTTACTCAGGGACAGGGGTCTACGAGCAGTACTTC.

The V call is TRBV2, the J call TRBJ2-4, with a weak D call TRBD2 (6 bases). Germline CDR1 and CDR2: SNHLY and FYNNEI. The V end was cut by 4 bases, the J end by 4 bases, with 8 bases between. The CDR3 sequence is 13 residues long. This CDR3 reads CASSVGGKNIQYF. The CDR3 DNA is TGTGCCAGCAGTGTTGGGGGGAAAAACATTCAGTACTTC.

The rearrangement uses TRBV4-2 and TRBJ2-5; 9 bases align to TRBD2. The V and J ends lost 4 bases and 5 bases, in that order; junction bases with no gene match: 8. This CDR3 is built from 15 residues. Germline V gives CDR1 LGHNA, CDR2 YNFKEQ. DNA of the CDR3: TGTGCCAGCAGCCCTCCGGGACTAGCTGGGGAGACCCAGTACTTC. Its protein product is CASSPPGLAGETQYF.

The chain combines TRBV7-2 with TRBJ2-3; TRBD1 agrees at 7 bases. This CDR3 has 13 amino acids. Germline V lookup: CDR1 SGHTA, CDR2 FQGNSA. The V gene end was trimmed by 4 bases and the J gene end by 5 bases; junction bases not matched to a gene: 3. The CDR3 coding sequence is TGTGCCAGCAGCTCGACAGGGTTAGATACGCAGTATTTT. This sequence encodes CASSSTGLDTQYF.

V gene TRBV18 combines with J gene TRBJ1-2, with D uncertain. Trimming took 1 base from V and 3 from J, leaving 18 bases between them. Per germline, CDR1 KGHSH and CDR2 LQKENI. CDR3 size: 17 residues. CDR3 amino acids: CASSPRQAKGGDYGYTF. The CDR3 DNA reads as TGTGCCAGCTCACCACGGCAGGCGAAGGGAGGTGACTATGGCTACACCTTC.

The rearrangement links TRBV6-2 or TRBV6-3 to TRBJ1-5; D is unclear. Germline V gene lookup returns CDR1 MNHEY and CDR2 SVGEGT. The CDR3 extends over 15 amino acids. V lost 0 bases and J 4 bases, leaving 10 bases between the germline ends. CDR3 region: CASSYSNLSNQPQHF. CDR3 sequence (DNA): TGTGCCAGCAGTTACTCGAATCTTAGTAATCAGCCCCAGCATTTT.